This T cell receptor (beta chain) comes out of a study of ipilimumab plus nivolumab after autologous stem cell transplantation. Across the study: Typical patient got a handful of ipilimumab doses and about eight nivolumab doses (median). Both relapsed and primary refractory DLBCL were included.

In regard to this clone: No antigen is known for it.

Checkpoint therapy with ipilimumab 1 mg/kg began 14 to 28 days after transplant. Germline trimming cut 5 bases from V and 6 bases from J; bases unmatched to any gene: 7. The CDR3 consists of 15 residues. Per germline, CDR1 SEHNR and CDR2 FQNEAQ (reference sequence). Overall study results and limits: TCR repertoire, Treg phenotype and gut microbiota reportedly support more study of this approach.

Clones were read by immunoSEQ multiplex PCR, and TCRdb kept only the in-frame ones, dropping some. This table has 77,000 or so clones, approximately 83% appearing once. This material consisted of PBMCs, taken in a trial of ipilimumab plus nivolumab as post-transplant consolidation. The chain is built from TRBV7-9 and TRBJ2-1; 10 nucleotides align to TRBD2. The receptor was isolated from a male donor with diffuse large B-cell lymphoma. In DNA, the CDR3 is TGTGCCAGCAGCCGTCGGGGGACTAGCGTCAATGAGCAGTTCTTC. It codes for CASSRRGTSVNEQFF.